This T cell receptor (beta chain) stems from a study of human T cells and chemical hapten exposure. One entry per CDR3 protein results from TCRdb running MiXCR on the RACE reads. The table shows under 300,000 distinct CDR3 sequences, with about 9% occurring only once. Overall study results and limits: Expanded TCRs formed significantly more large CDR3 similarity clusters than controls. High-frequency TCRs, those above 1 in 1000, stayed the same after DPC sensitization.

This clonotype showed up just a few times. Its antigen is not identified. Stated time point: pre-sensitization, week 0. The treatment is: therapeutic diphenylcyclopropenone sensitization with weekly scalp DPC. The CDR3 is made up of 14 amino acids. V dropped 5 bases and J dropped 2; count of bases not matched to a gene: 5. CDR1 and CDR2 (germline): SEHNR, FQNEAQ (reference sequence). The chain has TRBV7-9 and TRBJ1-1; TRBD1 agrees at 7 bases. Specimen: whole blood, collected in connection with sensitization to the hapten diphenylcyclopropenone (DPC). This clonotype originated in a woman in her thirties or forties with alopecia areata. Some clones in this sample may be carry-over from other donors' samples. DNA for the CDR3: TGTGCCAGCAGCCCTGGACAGGTAAACACTGAAGCTTTCTTT. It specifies CASSPGQVNTEAFF.